This T cell receptor (beta chain) was found in a study of technical replicates of blood from several donors. Sequencing was performed with immunoSEQ multiplex PCR; in TCRdb, only in-frame clones are kept and a portion is missing. The sample consists of 65,000 to 85,000 clones, around 96% of them appearing once. The V end was cut by 4 bases, the J end by 0 bases, with 18 bases between. CDR3 length: 18 residues. Germline V gene lookup returns CDR1 MNHEY and CDR2 SMNVEV (reference sequence). The receptor was isolated from a human donor in good health. The chain combines TRBV27 with TRBJ1-4; D is unclear. The material sequenced was T cells isolated from PBMCs. The CDR3 DNA follows: TGTGCCAGCAGTTCCACCCAGAGACGGCTAGCAACTAATGAAAAACTGTTTTTT. This translates into CASSSTQRRLATNEKLFF.